This T cell receptor beta chain comes out of a study of T cell repertoires in cytomegalovirus infection. In this sample, this clonotype turned up a few times. What it binds is not known. TCRdb re-called the reads through MiXCR, storing one row per CDR3 protein. The data contain 250,000 to 300,000 distinct CDR3 sequences, around 20% of them singletons. Germline loops: CDR1 MDHEN, CDR2 SYDVKM. V lost 1 base and J lost 3; bases outside the gene matches: 4. The CDR3 runs to 16 residues. The rearrangement links TRBV28 to TRBJ2-2; 8 bases are shared with TRBD1. This sequence originates from a human donor in good health (CMV status not recorded). Some clones in this sample may be carry-over from other donors' samples. This specimen was cultured PBMCs, taken from culture after CMV antigen stimulation. The CDR3 DNA reads as TGTGCCAGCAGTTTATTTCCGGGACAGGACACCGGGGAGCTGTTTTTT. It yields the protein CASSLFPGQDTGELFF.